A selection of T cell receptor beta chains follows, all from one sample in a study of T-cell memory formation after mild COVID-19. MiXCR, run by TCRdb on the 5' RACE reads, gives a single entry per CDR3 protein. The sample has about 130,000 distinct CDR3 sequences; approximately 15% are singletons. Material for sequencing was PBMCs or a T cell subset sorted from them (not recorded which). These TCRs come from a man younger than 30 who had mild COVID-19 (a few samples of this study predate the infection). Cell type and time point are not known. The CDR3 runs from the conserved cysteine through the conserved F or W. The D gene is left open where the match is weak. The size entry is marked missing in some rows and otherwise reads once, few, many or a size class.

j_gene	v_gene	abundance	d_gene	CDR3aa	CDR3nt
TRBJ2-7	TRBV5-1	many	TRBD1	CASSPRQGGPYEQYF	TGCGCCAGCAGCCCTCGACAGGGGGGCCCCTACGAGCAGTACTTC
TRBJ2-2	TRBV24-1	once	NA	CATSDWGGLNTGELFF	TGTGCCACCAGTGATTGGGGGGGCCTGAACACCGGGGAGCTGTTTTTT
TRBJ1-1	TRBV7-2	NA	NA	CASSLGRGWPFF	TGTGCCAGCAGCTTAGGGCGGGGGTGGCCTTTCTTT
TRBJ1-6	TRBV6-5	NA	TRBD1	CASNIRDRGPSPLHF	TGTGCCAGCAATATCCGGGACAGGGGGCCTTCACCCCTCCACTTT
TRBJ2-7	TRBV29-1	many	TRBD2	CSVQRGSEQYF	TGCAGCGTCCAGCGGGGGAGCGAGCAGTACTTC
TRBJ2-3	TRBV7-8	many	NA	CASSFSSASTDTQYF	TGTGCCAGCAGCTTTTCTAGTGCTAGCACAGATACGCAGTATTTT
TRBJ2-3	TRBV7-2	NA	TRBD2	CASSALAGELDTQYF	TGTGCCAGCAGCGCCTTAGCGGGGGAGCTAGATACGCAGTATTTT
TRBJ2-1	TRBV10-3	NA	NA	CAISEGRGISYNEQFF	TGTGCCATCAGTGAGGGTAGGGGCATCTCCTACAATGAGCAGTTCTTC
TRBJ1-2	TRBV10-3	NA	NA	CAIRDPDRSANYGYTF	TGTGCCATCAGGGATCCTGACAGGTCGGCTAACTATGGCTACACCTTC
TRBJ1-4	TRBV6-2/TRBV6-3	many	NA	CASSPADEKLFF	TGTGCCAGCAGTCCCGCGGATGAAAAACTGTTTTTT
TRBJ2-3	TRBV4-1	few	NA	CASSQGPGPDTQYF	TGCGCCAGCAGCCAAGGTCCGGGTCCAGATACGCAGTATTTT
TRBJ2-3	TRBV3-1	NA	TRBD2	CASTLHGRGGDTQYF	TGTGCCAGCACCCTGCACGGGCGGGGGGGAGATACGCAGTATTTT
TRBJ2-7	TRBV27	few	NA	CASWNRGYEQYF	TGTGCCAGCTGGAACCGGGGCTACGAGCAGTACTTC
TRBJ2-1	TRBV24-1	few	NA	CATSDRWVLGGEQFF	TGTGCCACCAGTGACCGGTGGGTCCTAGGTGGTGAGCAGTTCTTC
TRBJ2-5	TRBV7-7	many	NA	CASSLVGSGAETQYF	TGTGCCAGCAGCTTAGTTGGTAGCGGTGCGGAGACCCAGTACTTC
TRBJ1-5	TRBV7-2	few	NA	CASSLGPESNQPQHF	TGTGCCAGCAGCTTGGGCCCAGAGAGCAATCAGCCCCAGCATTTT
TRBJ2-2	TRBV6-5	NA	NA	CASSLGGAGTGELFF	TGTGCCAGCAGCCTTGGGGGGGCAGGCACCGGGGAGCTGTTTTTT